This T cell receptor beta chain was captured in a study of T cells in Graves' hyperthyroidism and ophthalmopathy. Reasons for excluding patients were uncontrolled infection, other autoimmune disease, pregnancy or lactation. Clinicians diagnosed patients from clinical symptoms, serum thyroxine and TRAb, thyroid ultrasound and orbital computed tomography. Study-wide results and limits: Most thyroid clonotypes expanded above 0.001 appeared in blood too.

The CDR3 spans 14 residues. Germline V gene lookup returns CDR1 ENHRY and CDR2 SYGVKD. Amplification of TCR beta CDR3 regions was performed using RNA transcripts as template. The primer set for the first-round RT-PCR of the TCR CDR3 was HTBI. TCRdb re-called the multiplex PCR reads with MiXCR, one entry per CDR3 protein. The sample contains hundreds of thousands of distinct CDR3 sequences, nearly 45% of which appear only once. Regarding this clonotype: Its antigen is unidentified. An end of the junction does not agree with germline; a read error may underlie this.

Sequenced material: peripheral blood or thyroid tissue (not recorded which). The chain links TRBV10-3 to TRBJ2-6; D may correspond to TRBD1 or TRBD2 (5 bases each). The sequence was collected from an adult man with Graves' disease, either hyperthyroidism or ophthalmopathy (not recorded which). The CDR3 spells CAISESVGGNVLTF. CDR3 nucleotides: TGTGCCATCAGTGAGTCGGTTGGGGGCAACGTCCTGACTTTC.